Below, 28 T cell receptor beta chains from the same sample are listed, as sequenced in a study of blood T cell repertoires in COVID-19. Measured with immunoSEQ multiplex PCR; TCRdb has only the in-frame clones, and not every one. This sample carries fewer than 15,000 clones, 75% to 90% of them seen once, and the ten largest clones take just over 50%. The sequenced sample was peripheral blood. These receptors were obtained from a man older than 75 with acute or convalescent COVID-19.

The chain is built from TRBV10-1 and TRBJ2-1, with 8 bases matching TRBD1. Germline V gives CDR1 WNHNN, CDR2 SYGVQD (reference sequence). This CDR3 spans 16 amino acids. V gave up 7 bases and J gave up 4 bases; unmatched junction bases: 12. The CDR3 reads CASTPDRGGPYNEQFF. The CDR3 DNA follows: TGCGCCAGCACCCCCGACAGGGGAGGACCTTACAATGAGCAGTTCTTC.

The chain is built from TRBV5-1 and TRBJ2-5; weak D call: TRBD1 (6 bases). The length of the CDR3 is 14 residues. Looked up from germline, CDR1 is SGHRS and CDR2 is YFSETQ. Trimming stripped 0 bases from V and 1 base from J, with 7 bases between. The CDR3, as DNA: TGCGCCAGCAGCTTGGCCAGGGGCCAAGAGACCCAGTACTTC. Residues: CASSLARGQETQYF. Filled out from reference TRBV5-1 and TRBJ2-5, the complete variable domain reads KAGVTQTPRYLIKTRGQQVTLSCSPISGHRSVSWYQQTPGQGLQFLFEYFSETQRNKGNFPGRFSGRQFSNSRSEMNVSTLELGDSALYLCASSLARGQETQYFGPGTRLLVL.

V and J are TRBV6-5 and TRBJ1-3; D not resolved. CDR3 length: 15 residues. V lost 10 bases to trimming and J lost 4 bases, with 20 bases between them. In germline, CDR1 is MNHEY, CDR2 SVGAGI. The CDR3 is CAIGGAGKAGNTIYF. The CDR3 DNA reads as TGTGCCATCGGCGGTGCGGGGAAAGCGGGAAACACCATATATTTT.

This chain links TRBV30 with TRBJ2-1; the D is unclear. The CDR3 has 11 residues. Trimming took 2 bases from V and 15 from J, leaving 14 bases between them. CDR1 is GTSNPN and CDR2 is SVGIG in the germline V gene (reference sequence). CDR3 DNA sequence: TGTGCCTGGAGTCAGCTAGAGGTGACGTTCTTC. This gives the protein CAWSQLEVTFF.

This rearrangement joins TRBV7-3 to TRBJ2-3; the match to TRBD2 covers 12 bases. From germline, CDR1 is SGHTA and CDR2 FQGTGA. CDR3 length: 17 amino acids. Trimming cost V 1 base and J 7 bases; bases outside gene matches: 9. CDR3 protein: CASSLIQTSGGANTQYF. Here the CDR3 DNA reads TGTGCCAGCAGCTTAATCCAGACTAGCGGGGGAGCAAATACGCAGTATTTT.

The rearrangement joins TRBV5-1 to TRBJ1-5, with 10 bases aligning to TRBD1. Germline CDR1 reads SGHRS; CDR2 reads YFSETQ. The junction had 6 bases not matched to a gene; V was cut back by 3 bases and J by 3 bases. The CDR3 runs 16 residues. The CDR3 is CASSWGDRGPNQPQHF. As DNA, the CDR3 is TGCGCCAGCAGCTGGGGGGACAGGGGACCCAATCAGCCCCAGCATTTT.

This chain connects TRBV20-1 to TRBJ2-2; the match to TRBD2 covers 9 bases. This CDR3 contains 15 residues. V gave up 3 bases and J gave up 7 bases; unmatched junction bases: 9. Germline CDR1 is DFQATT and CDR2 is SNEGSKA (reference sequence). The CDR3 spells CSASSSGGSLGELFF. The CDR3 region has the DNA TGCAGTGCTAGTTCGAGCGGGGGGTCCCTCGGGGAGCTGTTTTTT.

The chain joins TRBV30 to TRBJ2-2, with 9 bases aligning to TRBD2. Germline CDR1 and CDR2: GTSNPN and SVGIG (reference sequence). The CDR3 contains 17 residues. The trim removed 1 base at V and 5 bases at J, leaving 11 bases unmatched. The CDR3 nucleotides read TGTGCCTGGAGTGGGCGGCGGGAGGGGTCCCGGACCGGGGAGCTGTTTTTT. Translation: CAWSGRREGSRTGELFF.

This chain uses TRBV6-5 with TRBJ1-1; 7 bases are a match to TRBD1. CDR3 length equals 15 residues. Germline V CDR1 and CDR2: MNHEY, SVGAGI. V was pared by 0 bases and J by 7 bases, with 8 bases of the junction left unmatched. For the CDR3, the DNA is TGTGCCAGCAGTTACTCTTTCGGACAGGTCATTGAAGCTTTCTTT. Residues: CASSYSFGQVIEAFF.

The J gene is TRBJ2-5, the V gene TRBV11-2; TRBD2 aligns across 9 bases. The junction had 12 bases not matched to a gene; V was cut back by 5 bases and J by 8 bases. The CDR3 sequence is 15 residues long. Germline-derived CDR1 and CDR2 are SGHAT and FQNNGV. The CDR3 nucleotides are TGTGCCAGCAGCGACTATGGCGGGGGGGCCGAAACCCAGTACTTC. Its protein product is CASSDYGGGAETQYF.

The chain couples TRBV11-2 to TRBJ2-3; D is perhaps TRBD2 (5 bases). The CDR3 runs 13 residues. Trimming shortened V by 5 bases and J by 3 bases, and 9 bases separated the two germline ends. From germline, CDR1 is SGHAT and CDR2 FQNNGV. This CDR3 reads CASSRGRTDTQYF. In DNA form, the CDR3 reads TGTGCCAGCAGCCGAGGGCGGACAGATACGCAGTATTTT.

CDR3 region: CASSYSPAGGHGGQFF. DNA of the CDR3: TGTGCCAGCAGTTACTCCCCAGCGGGGGGCCACGGGGGGCAGTTCTTC. The chain employs TRBV6-5 and TRBJ2-1; 9 bases fit TRBD2. J lost 12 bases, V lost 0 bases, and 12 bases had no gene match. The CDR3 contains 16 residues. CDR1 and CDR2 from the germline V gene are MNHEY and SVGAGI.

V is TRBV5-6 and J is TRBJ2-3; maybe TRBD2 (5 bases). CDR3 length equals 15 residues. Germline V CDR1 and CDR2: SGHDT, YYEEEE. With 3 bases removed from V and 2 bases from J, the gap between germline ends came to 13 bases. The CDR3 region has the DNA TGTGCCAGCAGCTCGTACGGGGTCTTCACAGATACGCAGTATTTT. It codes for CASSSYGVFTDTQYF.

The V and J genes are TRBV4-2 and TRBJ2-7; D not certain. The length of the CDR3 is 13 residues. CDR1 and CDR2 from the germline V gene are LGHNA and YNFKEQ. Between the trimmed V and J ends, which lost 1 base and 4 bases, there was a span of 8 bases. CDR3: CASSQVGDYEQYF. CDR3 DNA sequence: TGTGCCAGCAGCCAAGTCGGAGATTACGAGCAGTACTTC.

CDR3 sequence: CASSFQGLSNSPLHF. Here the CDR3 DNA reads TGTGCCAGCAGCTTCCAGGGACTGAGTAATTCACCCCTCCACTTT. This chain links TRBV11-2 with TRBJ1-6; the D gene is possibly TRBD1 (5 bases). Between the trimmed V and J ends, which lost 3 bases and 6 bases, there was a span of 12 bases. CDR1 is SGHAT, CDR2 FQNNGV, per germline. The CDR3 covers 15 residues. The whole variable domain, remainder taken from reference TRBV11-2 and TRBJ1-6, is EAGVAQSPRYKIIEKRQSVAFWCNPISGHATLYWYQQILGQGPKLLIQFQNNGVVDDSQLPKDRFSAERLKGVDSTLKIQPAKLEDSAVYLCASSFQGLSNSPLHFGNGTRLTVT.

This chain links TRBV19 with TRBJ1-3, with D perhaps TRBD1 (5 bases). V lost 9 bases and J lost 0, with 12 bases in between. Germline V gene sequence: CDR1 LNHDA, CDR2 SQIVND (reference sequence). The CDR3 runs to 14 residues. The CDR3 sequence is CASRAASSGNTIYF. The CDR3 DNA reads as TGTGCCAGCAGGGCGGCAAGCTCTGGAAACACCATATATTTT.

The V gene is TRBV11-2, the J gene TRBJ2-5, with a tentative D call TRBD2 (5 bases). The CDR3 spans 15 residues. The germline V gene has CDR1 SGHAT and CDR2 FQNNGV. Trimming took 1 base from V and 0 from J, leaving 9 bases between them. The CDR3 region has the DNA TGTGCCAGCAGCTTAGGGGGAGCTTACCAAGAGACCCAGTACTTC. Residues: CASSLGGAYQETQYF.

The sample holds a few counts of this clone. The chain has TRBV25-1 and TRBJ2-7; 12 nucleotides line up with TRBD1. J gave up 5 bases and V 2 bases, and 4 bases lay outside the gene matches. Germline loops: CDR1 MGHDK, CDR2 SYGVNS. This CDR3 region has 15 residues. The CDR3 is CASSEGTGGAHEQYF. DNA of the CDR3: TGTGCCAGCAGTGAAGGGACAGGGGGCGCCCACGAGCAGTACTTC.

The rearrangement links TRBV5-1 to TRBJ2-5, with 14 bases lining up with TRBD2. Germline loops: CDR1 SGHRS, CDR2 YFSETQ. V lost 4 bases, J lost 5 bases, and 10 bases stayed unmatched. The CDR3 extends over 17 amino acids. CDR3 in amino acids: CASSTGTSGRAGETQYF. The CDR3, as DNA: TGCGCCAGCAGCACCGGGACTAGCGGGAGAGCGGGGGAGACCCAGTACTTC.

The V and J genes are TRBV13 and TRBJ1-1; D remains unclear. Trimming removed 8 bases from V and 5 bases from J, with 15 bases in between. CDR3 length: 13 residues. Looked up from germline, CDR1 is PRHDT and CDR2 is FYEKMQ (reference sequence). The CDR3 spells CASERDDGTEAFF. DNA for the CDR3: TGTGCCAGCGAGAGGGATGATGGGACTGAAGCTTTCTTT.

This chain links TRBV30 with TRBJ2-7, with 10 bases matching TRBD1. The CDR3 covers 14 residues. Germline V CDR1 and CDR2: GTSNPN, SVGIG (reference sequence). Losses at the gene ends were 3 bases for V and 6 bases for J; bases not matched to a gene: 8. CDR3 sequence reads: CAWRAGTGASEQYF. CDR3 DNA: TGTGCCTGGAGAGCCGGGACAGGGGCCTCCGAGCAGTACTTC.

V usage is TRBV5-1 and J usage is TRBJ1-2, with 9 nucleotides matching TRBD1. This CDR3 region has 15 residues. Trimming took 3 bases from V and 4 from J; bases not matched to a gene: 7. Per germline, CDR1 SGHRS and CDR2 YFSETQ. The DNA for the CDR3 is TGCGCCAGCAGCTGGGGGACAGGGTCCGTCTATGGCTACACCTTC. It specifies CASSWGTGSVYGYTF. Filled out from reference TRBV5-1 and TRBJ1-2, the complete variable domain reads KAGVTQTPRYLIKTRGQQVTLSCSPISGHRSVSWYQQTPGQGLQFLFEYFSETQRNKGNFPGRFSGRQFSNSRSEMNVSTLELGDSALYLCASSWGTGSVYGYTFGSGTRLTVV.

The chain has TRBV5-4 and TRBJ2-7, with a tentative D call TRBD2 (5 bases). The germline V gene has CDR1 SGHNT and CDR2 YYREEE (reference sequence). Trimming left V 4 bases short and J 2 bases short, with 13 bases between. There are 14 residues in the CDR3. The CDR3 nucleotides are TGTGCCAGCAGCCCTACTAGTTCCCCCTACGAGCAGTACTTC. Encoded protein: CASSPTSSPYEQYF.

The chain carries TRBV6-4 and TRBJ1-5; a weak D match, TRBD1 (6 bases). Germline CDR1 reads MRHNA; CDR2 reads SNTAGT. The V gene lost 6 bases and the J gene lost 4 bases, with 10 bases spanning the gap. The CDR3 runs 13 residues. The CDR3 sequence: CASSRGPNQPQHF. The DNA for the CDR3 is TGTGCCAGCAGCAGGGGCCCTAATCAGCCCCAGCATTTT.

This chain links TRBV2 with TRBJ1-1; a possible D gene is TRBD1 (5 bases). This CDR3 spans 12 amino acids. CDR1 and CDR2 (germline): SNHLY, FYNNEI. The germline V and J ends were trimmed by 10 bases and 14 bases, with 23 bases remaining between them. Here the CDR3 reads CATTPQARRGFF. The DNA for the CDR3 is TGTGCCACCACCCCACAGGCGCGCCGGGGGTTCTTT. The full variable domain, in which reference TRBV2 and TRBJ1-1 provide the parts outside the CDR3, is EPEVTQTPSHQVTQMGQEVILRCVPISNHLYFYWYRQILGQKVEFLVSFYNNEISEKSEIFDDQFSVERPDGSNFTLKIRSTKLEDSAMYFCATTPQARRGFFGQGTRLTVV.

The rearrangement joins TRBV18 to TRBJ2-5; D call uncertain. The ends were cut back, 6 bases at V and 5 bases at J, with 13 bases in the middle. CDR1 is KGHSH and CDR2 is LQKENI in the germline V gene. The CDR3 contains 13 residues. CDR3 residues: CASSPRRAETQYF. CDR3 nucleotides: TGTGCCAGCTCCCCCAGAAGAGCGGAGACCCAGTACTTC.

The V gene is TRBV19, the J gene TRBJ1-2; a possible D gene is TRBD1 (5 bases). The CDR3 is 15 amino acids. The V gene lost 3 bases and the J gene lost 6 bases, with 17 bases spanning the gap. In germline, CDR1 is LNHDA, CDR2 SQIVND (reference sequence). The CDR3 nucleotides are TGTGCCAGTAGTATGCCCCTGCAGGGTCGGGATGGCTACACCTTC. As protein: CASSMPLQGRDGYTF. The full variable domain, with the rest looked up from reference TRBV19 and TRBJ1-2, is DGGITQSPKYLFRKEGQNVTLSCEQNLNHDAMYWYRQDPGQGLRLIYYSQIVNDFQKGDIAEGYSVSREKKESFPLTVTSAQKNPTAFYLCASSMPLQGRDGYTFGSGTRLTVV.

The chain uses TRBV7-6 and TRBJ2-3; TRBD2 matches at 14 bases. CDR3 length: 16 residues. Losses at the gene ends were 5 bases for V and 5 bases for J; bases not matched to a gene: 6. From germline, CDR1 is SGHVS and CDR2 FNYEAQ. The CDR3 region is CASSTGLAGAVDTQYF. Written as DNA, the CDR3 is TGTGCCAGCAGCACGGGACTAGCGGGAGCGGTAGATACGCAGTATTTT.